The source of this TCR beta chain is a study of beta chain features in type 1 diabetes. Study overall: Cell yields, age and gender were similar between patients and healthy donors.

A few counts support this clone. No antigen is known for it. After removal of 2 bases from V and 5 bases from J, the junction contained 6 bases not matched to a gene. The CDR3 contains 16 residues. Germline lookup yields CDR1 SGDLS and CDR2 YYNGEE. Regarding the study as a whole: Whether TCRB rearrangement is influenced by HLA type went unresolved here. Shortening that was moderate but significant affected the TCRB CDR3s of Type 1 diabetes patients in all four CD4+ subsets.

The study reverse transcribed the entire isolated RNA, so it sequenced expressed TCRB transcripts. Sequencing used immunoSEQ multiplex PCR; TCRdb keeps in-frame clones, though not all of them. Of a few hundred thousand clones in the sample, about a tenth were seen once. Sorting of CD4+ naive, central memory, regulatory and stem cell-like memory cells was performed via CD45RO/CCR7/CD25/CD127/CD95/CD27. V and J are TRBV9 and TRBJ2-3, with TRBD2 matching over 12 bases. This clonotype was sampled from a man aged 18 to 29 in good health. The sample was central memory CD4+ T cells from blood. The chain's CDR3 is CASSVGLAGSGDTQYF. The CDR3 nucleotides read TGTGCCAGCAGCGTGGGACTAGCGGGTTCGGGAGATACGCAGTATTTT.